These T cell receptor beta chains were read from a single sample in a study of T cell changes during pregnancy in multiple sclerosis. Some clones are missing from TCRdb's copy, which holds only in-frame ones; the method was immunoSEQ multiplex PCR. The sample records about 73,000 clones, roughly 92% being singletons. The material was peripheral blood, obtained in the third trimester of pregnancy. The receptors come from a female donor in good health, enrolled as a control in a pregnancy study. Both conserved end residues are part of each CDR3.

v_call	j_call	cdr3_aa
TRBV2	TRBJ2-7	CASRAGRSSYEQYF
TRBV27	TRBJ2-2	CASSKNRGWYTGELFF
TRBV28	TRBJ2-7	CASSFGLTYEQYF
TRBV5-4	TRBJ2-1	CASSLVSSGGGEQFF
TRBV14	TRBJ1-1	CASSQPRGGEAFF
TRBV6-1	TRBJ2-7	CASSEGPGLAGASYEQYF
TRBV2	TRBJ1-5	CASSDDRPLNQPQHF
TRBV2	TRBJ1-3	CASSGVGGGNTIYF
TRBV7-9	TRBJ2-5	CASSDSSGGALLTQYF
TRBV13	TRBJ2-7	CASSHVRDRESYEQYF
TRBV28	TRBJ2-3	CASSLYTSGGGTDTQYF
TRBV29-1	TRBJ2-1	CSVEPDRDNEQFF
TRBV11-2	TRBJ2-1	CASSLALLHEQFF
TRBV13	TRBJ2-5	CASSSSPSGRGETQYF
TRBV18	TRBJ1-5	CASTKGAGQPQHF
TRBV7-6	TRBJ2-1	CASSMTGGGNNEQFF
TRBV28	TRBJ2-7	CASRRRRSYEQYF
TRBV5-1	TRBJ1-5	CASSPGTGDQPQHF
TRBV29-1	TRBJ2-2	CSVVLAGGPSTGELFF
TRBV19	TRBJ1-6	CASSIDLGRGSPLHF
TRBV19	TRBJ1-1	CASSGRQENTEAFF
TRBV14	TRBJ2-7	CASSQDQGAIYEQYF
TRBV2	TRBJ2-7	CASSEQGYEQYF
TRBV7-2	TRBJ2-1	CASSPREGRDEQFF
TRBV28	TRBJ1-2	CASSLTGDYGYTF
TRBV5-4	TRBJ1-6	CASSAESSYNSPLHF
TRBV28	TRBJ1-1	CASSSTTIQGWDTEAFF
TRBV16	TRBJ2-1	CASTPYDSGGAGEQFF
TRBV18	TRBJ2-7	CASSPEGYEQYF
TRBV7-9	TRBJ2-3	CASSPGLAVVLWDTQYF
TRBV28	TRBJ2-5	CASSFVAGGLKETQYF
TRBV2	TRBJ2-3	CASSERLAGAPTQYF
TRBV29-1	TRBJ1-1	CSARNLNTEAFF
TRBV6-5	TRBJ2-5	CASSFRLAAETQYF
TRBV28	TRBJ1-5	CASMYSGQPQHF
TRBV19	TRBJ2-2	CASKPGLNTGELFF
TRBV5-1	TRBJ1-2	CASSLAVTGVGYTF